Shown below are 26 T cell receptor beta chains from a single sample sequenced in a study of shared clonotypes between healthy human individuals. Clones were read by immunoSEQ multiplex PCR, and TCRdb kept only the in-frame ones, dropping some. Counted here are 2 million to 2.5 million clones, 90% to 95% occurring once; the ten biggest clones make up 0.3% to 0.4%. What was sequenced was naive CD4+ T cells from PBMCs. This sample's subset: CD45RA+ positively selected. The receptors were gathered from a man between 18 and 35 years old in good health. Some clones in this sample may be carry-over from other donors' samples.

The CDR3 protein is CASSLAGVVRVADTQYF. In DNA form, the CDR3 reads TGTGCCAGCAGTTTAGCGGGAGTCGTGCGAGTTGCAGATACGCAGTATTTT. J is TRBJ2-3 and V is TRBV28; 7 bases are shared with TRBD2. Germline V gene data show CDR1 as MDHEN and CDR2 as SYDVKM. The CDR3 sequence is 17 residues long. Trimming took 2 bases from V and 4 from J; bases not matched to a gene: 12.

The gene calls are TRBV9 and TRBJ2-7, with 9 bases fitting TRBD1. CDR1 and CDR2 (germline): SGDLS, YYNGEE. The CDR3 is made up of 16 amino acids. V trimming: 1 base; J trimming: 3 bases; junction bases outside the gene matches: 8. The CDR3 region is CASSVTGTGNFYEQYF. The DNA of the CDR3 is TGTGCCAGCAGCGTAACCGGGACAGGGAATTTCTACGAGCAGTACTTC.

The V call is TRBV6-5, the J call TRBJ2-5, with 8 bases identical to TRBD1. Germline V lookup: CDR1 MNHEY, CDR2 SVGAGI. With 6 bases clipped from V and 4 bases from J, the junction kept 4 bases outside the gene matches. The CDR3 totals 13 residues. The CDR3 here is CASSTTGAETQYF. In nucleotides, the CDR3 is TGTGCCAGCAGCACGACAGGGGCAGAGACCCAGTACTTC.

The chain uses TRBV5-1 and TRBJ1-1; no reliable D call. The CDR3 is 16 amino acids. Germline V lookup: CDR1 SGHRS, CDR2 YFSETQ. Trimming pared 1 base from V and 1 base from J, leaving 14 bases between. The CDR3 nucleotides read TGCGCCAGCAGCTTGAGAGAATCGTGGCGGAACACTGAAGCTTTCTTT. This translates into CASSLRESWRNTEAFF.

The V call is TRBV5-6, the J call TRBJ2-7, with D possibly being TRBD2 (5 bases). The V end lost 2 bases, the J end lost 9 bases, and 15 bases lay between the germline ends. The CDR3 spans 13 residues. CDR1 is SGHDT and CDR2 is YYEEEE in the germline V gene. As DNA, the CDR3 is TGTGCCAGCAGCTTAACGACGGACCGGGGGCAGTACTTC. Translation: CASSLTTDRGQYF.

V is TRBV30 and J is TRBJ1-1; no clear D gene. The CDR3 is made up of 14 amino acids. V was trimmed by 4 bases and J by 3 bases, leaving 15 bases between them. Germline V lookup: CDR1 GTSNPN, CDR2 SVGIG (reference sequence). The CDR3: CAWTDPPGDTEAFF. In nucleotides, the CDR3 is TGTGCCTGGACCGACCCTCCGGGAGACACTGAAGCTTTCTTT.

For this clone: Different DNA sequences within this sample yield the same CDR3. This rearrangement joins TRBV9 to TRBJ2-2, with TRBD1 matching over 7 bases. This CDR3 has 15 residues. From germline, CDR1 is SGDLS and CDR2 YYNGEE. V dropped 4 bases and J dropped 0; count of bases not matched to a gene: 3. The CDR3 DNA follows: TGTGCCAGCAGCCGACAGGGCGCGAACACCGGGGAGCTGTTTTTT. This encodes CASSRQGANTGELFF. Together with reference TRBV9 and TRBJ2-2, the CDR3 gives the full variable domain: DSGVTQTPKHLITATGQRVTLRCSPRSGDLSVYWYQQSLDQGLQFLIQYYNGEERAKGNILERFSAQQFPDLHSELNLSSLELGDSALYFCASSRQGANTGELFFGEGSRLTVL.

The V call is TRBV7-7, the J call TRBJ2-7; D gene unclear. Trimming removed 3 bases at V and 3 bases at J, with 9 bases between. The CDR3 totals 13 residues. The germline V gene has CDR1 SSHAT and CDR2 FNYEAQ (reference sequence). This CDR3 reads CASSFRLGYEQYF. The CDR3, as DNA: TGTGCCAGCAGCTTTAGGCTGGGCTACGAGCAGTACTTC.

V and J are TRBV7-9 and TRBJ1-5; TRBD1 is a possible D gene (6 bases). Germline CDR1 reads SEHNR; CDR2 reads FQNEAQ (reference sequence). The V end lost 5 bases, the J end lost 3 bases, and 14 bases lay between the germline ends. The CDR3 spans 15 residues. CDR3: CASSADRSFNQPQHF. The CDR3 region has the DNA TGTGCCAGCAGCGCCGACAGGAGCTTCAATCAGCCCCAGCATTTT.

J is TRBJ1-1 and V is TRBV27; D remains unclear. The CDR3 extends over 16 amino acids. Germline V gene sequence: CDR1 MNHEY, CDR2 SMNVEV (reference sequence). V was clipped by 1 base and J by 0 bases, with 12 bases between them. The CDR3 region has the DNA TGTGCCAGCAGTTTATACCAGTACGGGATGAACACTGAAGCTTTCTTT. Encoded protein: CASSLYQYGMNTEAFF.

The V call is TRBV5-4, the J call TRBJ2-3, with D possibly TRBD2 on 6 matching bases. Germline loops: CDR1 SGHNT, CDR2 YYREEE (reference sequence). Trimming took 4 bases from V and 0 from J, leaving 12 bases between them. The CDR3 contains 15 residues. This chain's CDR3 is CASSPLAPSTDTQYF. In DNA, the CDR3 is TGTGCCAGCAGCCCCCTAGCGCCTAGCACAGATACGCAGTATTTT.

This sequence joins TRBV9 and TRBJ2-7; the match to TRBD1 covers 9 bases. In germline, CDR1 is SGDLS, CDR2 YYNGEE. Unmatched junction bases numbered 9, after V lost 3 bases and J lost 5 bases. The CDR3 is 15 amino acids. CDR3 bases: TGTGCCAGCAGCGCCCGGGACAGGGAGAAAAACGAGCAGTACTTC. The encoded protein is CASSARDREKNEQYF.

About this clone itself: The sample carries other DNA sequences with the same CDR3. The V call is TRBV7-9, the J call TRBJ2-5; D not certain. The CDR3 length is 13 residues. Trimming pared 1 base from V and 4 bases from J, leaving 7 bases between. Per germline, CDR1 SEHNR and CDR2 FQNEAQ (reference sequence). DNA for the CDR3: TGTGCCAGCAGCTTAGGGGGTTTAGAGACCCAGTACTTC. Residues: CASSLGGLETQYF.

The chain uses TRBV5-1 and TRBJ2-7, with D maybe TRBD2 (6 bases). In germline, CDR1 is SGHRS, CDR2 YFSETQ. Trimming removed 8 bases from V and 4 bases from J, with 19 bases in between. The CDR3 has 14 amino acids. The CDR3 nucleotides are TGCGCCAGTTTTAGCGGATCCGCGGGTTACGAGCAGTACTTC. Protein: CASFSGSAGYEQYF.

The V call is TRBV28, the J call TRBJ1-3; 9 positions match TRBD1. CDR1 is MDHEN and CDR2 is SYDVKM in the germline V gene. V gave up 2 bases and J gave up 5 bases; unmatched junction bases: 13. The CDR3 consists of 18 residues. This chain's CDR3 is CASSLLHADRGRRNTIYF. CDR3 DNA: TGTGCCAGCAGTTTACTCCACGCGGACAGGGGACGCAGAAACACCATATATTTT.

V and J are TRBV6-1 and TRBJ1-5; TRBD1 matches 7 bases. The CDR3 is 13 residues long. V shed 6 bases, J shed 7 bases, and the junction held 6 bases outside the gene matches. The germline gives CDR1 MNHNS, CDR2 SASEGT. CDR3 residues: CASSDRVGQPQHF. In DNA form, the CDR3 reads TGTGCCAGCAGCGACAGGGTGGGACAGCCCCAGCATTTT.

This rearrangement joins TRBV5-1 to TRBJ2-2; TRBD2 aligns across 9 bases. Germline trimming cut 0 bases from V and 4 bases from J; bases unmatched to any gene: 4. The CDR3 covers 16 residues. Germline CDR1 and CDR2: SGHRS and YFSETQ. CDR3 protein: CASSLGAREGTGELFF. CDR3 coding DNA: TGCGCCAGCAGCTTGGGGGCGCGGGAGGGCACCGGGGAGCTGTTTTTT.

The chain is built from TRBV6-5 and TRBJ1-1; tentatively, D is TRBD1 (5 bases). Per the germline V gene, CDR1 is MNHEY and CDR2 is SVGAGI. V dropped 8 bases and J dropped 1 base, with 14 bases sitting between them. The CDR3 runs to 14 residues. CDR3 bases: TGTGCCAGCCTTCCCAAGGGGCAGAACACTGAAGCTTTCTTT. This translates into CASLPKGQNTEAFF.

The rearrangement links TRBV5-1 to TRBJ2-2; TRBD1 might be the D (6 bases). Trimming took off 2 bases at V and 5 bases at J, with 10 bases between the two ends. Germline-derived CDR1 and CDR2 are SGHRS and YFSETQ. The CDR3 covers 14 residues. The CDR3 region has the DNA TGCGCCAGCAGCTTAAACAGGGCTACCGGGGAGCTGTTTTTT. It is translated as CASSLNRATGELFF.

The chain combines TRBV18 with TRBJ2-6; weak D call: TRBD2 (6 bases). The CDR3 loop spans 18 amino acids. CDR1 and CDR2 from the germline V gene are KGHSH and LQKENI. Trimming removed 3 bases from V and 0 bases from J, with 15 bases in between. The chain's CDR3 is CASSPRGGSSSGANVLTF. For the CDR3, the DNA is TGTGCCAGCTCACCGAGAGGAGGGTCGAGCTCTGGGGCCAACGTCCTGACTTTC.

The chain carries TRBV28 and TRBJ2-7; D perhaps matches TRBD1 (6 bases). Deletions cut 6 bases from V and 5 bases from J, with 17 bases between. The CDR3 runs to 14 residues. CDR1 and CDR2 (germline): MDHEN, SYDVKM. CDR3 protein: CASSQGQTFDEQYF. The CDR3 nucleotides read TGTGCCAGCAGCCAAGGACAGACCTTCGACGAGCAGTACTTC.

The CDR3 protein is CASSPVRGIMTYNEQFF. CDR3 DNA sequence: TGTGCCAGCTCACCTGTCCGGGGGATAATGACCTACAATGAGCAGTTCTTC. This sequence joins TRBV18 and TRBJ2-1, with a tentative D call TRBD2 (6 bases). CDR1 and CDR2 (germline): KGHSH, LQKENI. V lost 3 bases and J 2 bases, leaving 17 bases between the germline ends. There are 17 residues in the CDR3. Variable domain in full (rest from reference TRBV18 and TRBJ2-1): NAGVMQNPRHLVRRRGQEARLRCSPMKGHSHVYWYRQLPEEGLKFMVYLQKENIIDESGMPKERFSAEFPKEGPSILRIQQVVRGDSAAYFCASSPVRGIMTYNEQFFGPGTRLTVL.

This rearrangement joins TRBV10-1 to TRBJ2-1, with 7 bases lining up with TRBD2. The V and J ends lost 0 bases and 5 bases, in that order; junction bases with no gene match: 4. In germline, CDR1 is WNHNN, CDR2 SYGVQD (reference sequence). This CDR3 spans 15 amino acids. The CDR3 here is CASSESSLADNEQFF. In nucleotides, the CDR3 is TGCGCCAGCAGTGAGTCTTCCCTAGCGGACAATGAGCAGTTCTTC.

This clone was detected a few times. V and J are TRBV6-6 and TRBJ1-5, with 8 bases fitting TRBD1. The CDR3 sequence is 15 residues long. The germline V gene has CDR1 MNHNY and CDR2 SVGAGI (reference sequence). J was trimmed by 4 bases and V by 6 bases; bases with no gene match: 8. DNA of the CDR3: TGTGCCAGCAGCGAACGACAGGGGCGTAATCAGCCCCAGCATTTT. Protein product: CASSERQGRNQPQHF.

V gene TRBV7-2 combines with J gene TRBJ2-7; weak D call: TRBD2 (6 bases). The CDR3 has 14 residues. The V gene's germline CDR1 is SGHTA and CDR2 FQGNSA. V lost 6 bases to trimming and J lost 2 bases, with 14 bases between them. CDR3 sequence (DNA): TGTGCCAGCAGGACCGGGGGTATTCCCTACGAGCAGTACTTC. Translating it yields CASRTGGIPYEQYF.

The chain couples TRBV28 to TRBJ2-6; D not certain. V was shortened by 6 bases and J by 9 bases, with 9 bases between the two germline ends. From germline, CDR1 is MDHEN and CDR2 SYDVKM. There are 12 residues in the CDR3. The CDR3 protein is CASSQTVNVLTF. CDR3 in DNA: TGTGCCAGCAGCCAGACCGTCAACGTCCTGACTTTC.